These 8 T cell receptor beta chains originate from one sample sequenced in a study of Ad26.COV2.S vaccination and SARS-CoV-2 variants. TCRdb's copy holds only in-frame clones and misses some; the assay was immunoSEQ multiplex PCR. The sample carries about 680,000 clones, 89% recorded once. Treatment given: some 20 received Ad26.COV2.S at low or high dose, single or two shots; 5 received placebo; per-sample allocation not given. Vaccine and placebo recipients were sampled on day 63 after the first injection. Specimen: peripheral blood, collected in a trial of Ad26.COV2.S vaccine versus placebo. These receptor sequences come from a person aged 18-60 years who received the Ad26.COV2.S COVID-19 vaccine or a placebo.

This rearrangement joins TRBV6-5 to TRBJ2-5; 8 nucleotides agree with TRBD1. The CDR3 extends over 14 amino acids. Germline V gene sequence: CDR1 MNHEY, CDR2 SVGAGI. Trimming at V came to 6 bases and at J to 2 bases, leaving 5 bases not matched to a gene. The CDR3 protein is CASSRGTGQETQYF. The DNA of the CDR3 is TGTGCCAGCAGCCGAGGGACAGGTCAAGAGACCCAGTACTTC.

The rearrangement joins TRBV12-3 or TRBV12-4 to TRBJ1-6, with D perhaps matching TRBD1 (6 bases). Trimming left V 6 bases short and J 15 bases short, with 15 bases between. The CDR3 covers 12 residues. The CDR3 loop is CASRRDTQHLHF. The CDR3 coding sequence is TGTGCCAGCAGACGGGACACCCAACACCTCCACTTT.

This chain links TRBV24-1 with TRBJ2-3; TRBD1 is a possible D gene (6 bases). In germline, CDR1 is KGHDR, CDR2 SFDVKD. This CDR3 spans 13 amino acids. Trimming removed 4 bases from V and 2 bases from J, with 6 bases in between. In DNA, the CDR3 is TGTGCCACCAGTGAGGGGGCCACAGATACGCAGTATTTT. Translating it yields CATSEGATDTQYF.

The chain uses TRBV5-1 and TRBJ2-5; D remains ambiguous. Germline lookup yields CDR1 SGHRS and CDR2 YFSETQ. V shed 7 bases and J shed 4 bases, with 5 bases lying between them. The CDR3 has 10 amino acids. CDR3 bases: TGCGCCAGCGGAACAGAGACCCAGTACTTC. Translating gives CASGTETQYF.

This chain uses TRBV5-1 with TRBJ2-4; 11 bases map to TRBD2. Germline CDR1 reads SGHRS; CDR2 reads YFSETQ. After removal of 5 bases from V and 8 bases from J, the junction contained 15 bases not matched to a gene. This CDR3 spans 17 amino acids. CDR3 sequence: CASRRFALAGDGDIQYF. CDR3 sequence (DNA): TGCGCCAGCAGACGTTTTGCACTAGCGGGAGACGGAGACATTCAGTACTTC.

The V gene is TRBV6-2 or TRBV6-3, the J gene TRBJ2-3; D is undetermined. CDR1 is MNHEY, CDR2 SVGEGT, per germline. The CDR3 sequence is 14 residues long. V was shortened by 1 base and J by 4 bases, with 9 bases between the two germline ends. CDR3 residues: CASSYLATADTQYF. CDR3 bases: TGTGCCAGCAGTTACTTGGCTACGGCAGATACGCAGTATTTT.

This clone showed up just a few times. One end of the junction fails to match germline, which may point to a read error. V is TRBV6-1 and J is TRBJ1-1; no firm D call. Germline CDR1 and CDR2: MNHNS and SASEGT. The CDR3 consists of 10 residues. CDR3 protein: CASNEGRTFF. CDR3 coding DNA: TGTGCCAGCAATGAAGGCAGAACTTTCTTT.

The chain recombines TRBV11-2 with TRBJ2-7, with D perhaps TRBD2 (5 bases). Germline CDR1 and CDR2: SGHAT and FQNNGV. The V end lost 0 bases, the J end lost 5 bases, and 14 bases lay between the germline ends. This CDR3 has 15 residues. The CDR3 here is CASSLDQRGYHEQYF. CDR3 nucleotide sequence: TGTGCCAGCAGCTTAGATCAACGGGGATACCACGAGCAGTACTTC.